The following is a T cell receptor (beta chain) sequence with its context. No antigen is known for it. The naive CD8 fraction comprised CD45RO-negative cells positively selected for CCR7 and excluded terminally differentiated effector memory CD45RA+ cells. This specimen comes from a study of shared clonotypes between healthy human individuals. Study-wide points: Generation of non-shared clonotypes was less probable than generation of clonotypes shared by all four donors. Rarefaction showed that sequencing of sorted subsets was incomplete (despite large depth).

Several immunoSEQ plates received, in even portions, the genomic DNA of each subset. The repertoire was sequenced with immunoSEQ multiplex PCR; TCRdb's copy has only in-frame clones and lacks some. The sample lists some 800,000 clones; about 92% were seen once. The TCR comes from a man under 40 in good health. The specimen was naive CD8+ T cells sorted from blood.

This CDR3 reads CSVMTGIGNTIYF. For the CDR3, the DNA is TGCAGCGTTATGACAGGGATTGGAAACACCATATATTTT. The J gene is TRBJ1-3, the V gene TRBV29-1, with 7 nucleotides matching TRBD1. The CDR3 has 13 residues. With 5 bases clipped from V and 3 bases from J, the junction kept 4 bases outside the gene matches. Germline V CDR1 and CDR2: SQVTM, ANQGSEA.